The 5 T cell receptor beta chains reported below all come from one sample, sequenced in a study of blood T cell repertoires in COVID-19. Assay used: immunoSEQ multiplex PCR; TCRdb lists only in-frame clones, some missing. The sample lists 200,000 to 300,000 clones, approximately 86% occurring once. The sequenced material came from peripheral blood. Every receptor here comes from a woman in her fifties or sixties with COVID-19, enrolled during active disease.

V gene TRBV28 combines with J gene TRBJ1-2, with D hard to call. Trimming left V 2 bases short and J 1 base short, with 8 bases between. The CDR3 covers 14 residues. Germline assignment: CDR1 MDHEN and CDR2 SYDVKM. The CDR3 region is CASSLGRSNYGYTF. The DNA for the CDR3 is TGTGCCAGCAGTTTAGGCCGAAGTAACTATGGCTACACCTTC.

The chain carries TRBV7-9 and TRBJ1-4, with 10 bases identical to TRBD1. After removal of 6 bases from V and 5 bases from J, the junction contained 6 bases not matched to a gene. The germline CDR1 and CDR2 sequences are SEHNR and FQNEAQ (reference sequence). This CDR3 region has 15 residues. CDR3 sequence: CASSRDRGSNEKLFF. CDR3 coding DNA: TGTGCCAGCAGTCGGGACAGGGGTTCCAATGAAAAACTGTTTTTT.

This clone appeared once. J is TRBJ1-1 and V is TRBV12-3 or TRBV12-4; the match to TRBD1 covers 8 bases. The CDR3 spans 13 residues. With 5 bases clipped from V and 5 bases from J, the junction kept 4 bases outside the gene matches. CDR3 loop: CASSRDRRTEAFF. DNA for the CDR3: TGTGCCAGCAGTCGGGACAGGCGGACTGAAGCTTTCTTT.

The J gene is TRBJ2-2, the V gene TRBV7-8; D might be TRBD1 (5 bases). Germline values: CDR1 SGHVS, CDR2 FQNEAQ. The CDR3 runs to 14 residues. Trimming removed 2 bases at V and 7 bases at J, with 11 bases between. CDR3 bases: TGTGCCAGCAGCTTACAGGGCCTCGGCGGGGAGCTGTTTTTT. This sequence encodes CASSLQGLGGELFF.

The V gene is TRBV6-5, the J gene TRBJ2-2, with 9 bases identical to TRBD2. Trimming removed 7 bases from V and 13 bases from J; junction bases left unmatched: 10. Looked up from germline, CDR1 is MNHEY and CDR2 is SVGAGI. The CDR3 contains 13 residues. CDR3 in amino acids: CASKASGAWVLFF. The CDR3 DNA follows: TGTGCCAGCAAGGCTAGCGGGGCGTGGGTGCTGTTTTTT.